This TCR beta chain derives from a study of PD-1 and CTLA-4 blockade in melanoma. Sequenced by immunoSEQ multiplex PCR; TCRdb stores in-frame clones only, minus some. The data hold roughly 30,000 clones, with 85% to 90% observed a single time. The sample was CD8+ T cells from peripheral blood, taken before anti-PD-1 treatment. This sequence was found in a human donor with melanoma.

The CDR3 spells CASSLEGLAGTEAFF. In DNA form, the CDR3 reads TGCGCCAGCAGCTTGGAGGGGCTCGCGGGCACTGAAGCTTTCTTT. The chain joins TRBV5-1 to TRBJ1-1; D is possibly TRBD1 (5 bases). The CDR3 consists of 15 residues. V was shortened by 0 bases and J by 4 bases, with 13 bases between the two germline ends. The V gene's germline CDR1 is SGHRS and CDR2 YFSETQ.